This T cell receptor (beta chain) was identified during a study of control samples from healthy donors and cancer patients. Germline CDR1 and CDR2: MNHEY and SMNVEV (reference sequence). The CDR3 extends over 16 amino acids. With V trimmed by 5 bases and J by 4 bases, 10 bases remained unmatched. Some clones are missing from TCRdb's copy, which holds only in-frame ones; the method was immunoSEQ multiplex PCR. The table records 70,000 to 75,000 clones, roughly 91% of them present only once. The sequencing sample was made of PBMCs. The receptor comes from a man between 60 and 75 years old with lung cancer. This chain links TRBV27 with TRBJ2-3, with 9 bases fitting TRBD1. In DNA form, the CDR3 reads TGTGCCAGCAGTACCTACAGGGGGCGAGGCCCAGATACGCAGTATTTT. It is translated as CASSTYRGRGPDTQYF.